Listed below are T cell receptor beta chains from one sample, sequenced in a study of cytomegalovirus exposure and HLA in healthy donors. Measured with immunoSEQ multiplex PCR; TCRdb has only the in-frame clones, and not every one. The sample consists of 150,000 to 200,000 clones, over 65% of them appearing once. Sequencing input: PBMCs. Every receptor here comes from a man aged 18-30 years in good health and CMV-seronegative. CDR3s include the opening cysteine and the closing phenylalanine or tryptophan. Each record gives: D gene, V gene, clone size, J gene, CDR3 protein, CDR3 DNA. The D gene is left open where the match is weak. Clone size is given for some rows only: seen once, a few or many times, or a class if the clone is expanded.

-	TRBV7-2	-	TRBJ1-4	CASSFTGWREKLFF	TGTGCCAGCAGCTTTACAGGGTGGCGTGAAAAACTGTTTTTT
-	TRBV30	-	TRBJ2-3	CALAIAALTDTQYF	TGTGCTCTAGCAATTGCTGCCCTCACAGATACGCAGTATTTT
-	TRBV27	-	TRBJ1-1	CASSLRGNSNEAFF	TGTGCCAGCAGTTTAAGAGGGAATTCGAATGAAGCTTTCTTT
TRBD1	TRBV7-2	-	TRBJ2-5	CASSPITGVETQYF	TGTGCCAGCAGCCCTATAACAGGGGTAGAGACCCAGTACTTC
TRBD1	TRBV7-9	-	TRBJ1-2	CASSPQGAGTFWNGYTF	TGTGCCAGCAGCCCACAGGGGGCTGGTACTTTTTGGAATGGCTACACCTTC
-	TRBV4-1	-	TRBJ1-6	CASSQDLGGPGYNSPLHF	TGCGCCAGCAGCCAAGATCTAGGAGGGCCCGGGTATAATTCACCCCTCCACTTT
TRBD1	TRBV5-1	-	TRBJ2-1	CASSSGQIYNEQFF	TGCGCCAGCAGCTCGGGACAGATATACAATGAGCAGTTCTTC
TRBD2	TRBV4-3	-	TRBJ2-7	CASSGRTSGSYEQYF	TGCGCCAGCAGCGGTCGGACTAGCGGTTCCTACGAGCAGTACTTC
TRBD1	TRBV5-1	-	TRBJ2-1	CASSMRQGAMDEQFF	TGCGCCAGCAGTATGAGACAGGGGGCGATGGATGAGCAGTTCTTC
-	TRBV6-5	few	TRBJ2-1	CASSFLGDRQQFF	TGTGCCAGCAGTTTTTTAGGAGACAGACAGCAGTTCTTC
-	TRBV29-1	-	TRBJ2-1	CSLQNVESGSNEQFF	TGCAGTCTTCAGAATGTTGAATCAGGGTCCAATGAGCAGTTCTTC
TRBD2	TRBV4-3	-	TRBJ2-7	CASSPLAGGPSEQYF	TGCGCCAGCAGCCCTCTAGCGGGAGGGCCTTCCGAGCAGTACTTC
TRBD2	TRBV30	-	TRBJ2-7	CAWSVLGGGLGGEQYF	TGTGCCTGGAGTGTACTCGGGGGGGGCCTAGGAGGCGAGCAGTACTTC
TRBD1	TRBV4-3	-	TRBJ1-2	CASSHSIRDRDGYTF	TGCGCCAGCAGCCATTCAATTCGGGACAGGGATGGCTACACCTTC
TRBD2	TRBV27	-	TRBJ2-3	CASTPFGQRDIDTQYF	TGTGCCAGCACCCCTTTCGGCCAGCGGGATATTGATACGCAGTATTTT
-	TRBV7-2	-	TRBJ2-5	CASSLRGREETQYF	TGTGCCAGCAGCTTAAGGGGCCGGGAAGAGACCCAGTACTTC
-	TRBV6-1	-	TRBJ1-1	CASSRLNTEAFF	TGTGCCAGCAGCAGATTAAACACTGAAGCTTTCTTT
TRBD1	TRBV9	-	TRBJ2-2	CASSVGTVNTGELFF	TGTGCCAGCAGCGTCGGGACAGTTAACACCGGGGAGCTGTTTTTT
-	TRBV7-6	-	TRBJ2-4	CASSLEPPVSKGFAKNIQYF	TGTGCCAGCAGCTTAGAACCCCCCGTCTCGAAGGGGTTCGCCAAAAACATTCAGTACTTC
TRBD1	TRBV19	-	TRBJ2-7	CASSYQDRVHEQYF	TGTGCCAGTAGTTACCAGGACAGGGTGCACGAGCAGTACTTC
TRBD2	TRBV7-7	once	TRBJ2-1	CASSLAPLVSGGLHNEQFF	TGTGCTAGCAGCCTAGCCCCCTTAGTCAGCGGGGGTCTTCACAATGAGCAGTTCTTC
-	TRBV30	-	TRBJ1-6	CAWRVGFGSPLHF	TGTGCCTGGAGGGTCGGGTTCGGTTCACCCCTCCACTTT